This T cell receptor (beta chain) appears in the sequencing data of a study of identical twins. This CDR3 has 10 amino acids. Trimming pared 6 bases from V and 3 bases from J, leaving 6 bases between. Per the germline V gene, CDR1 is DFQATT and CDR2 is SNEGSKA (reference sequence). TCRdb re-called the 5' RACE reads with MiXCR, one entry per CDR3 protein. The table shows 550,000 to 700,000 distinct CDR3 sequences, with about 20% occurring only once. This clonotype occurred a few times. The sample was also reused in another study, on T cells expressing NK-cell markers.

The material sequenced was PBMCs. The J gene is TRBJ2-7, the V gene TRBV20-1; D uncertain. The TCR was taken from a woman aged 18 to 35 in good health. The CDR3 sequence: CSALNYEQYF. The CDR3, as DNA: TGCAGTGCCCTAAACTACGAGCAGTACTTC.